Below, 15 T cell receptor beta chains from the same sample are listed, as sequenced in a study of spatial heterogeneity in lung cancer. TCRdb recomputed calls from the 5' RACE reads with MiXCR, one row per CDR3 protein. The table lists around 110,000 distinct CDR3 sequences, about 12% of them singletons. This sample's time point: blood at routine non-recurrence follow-up after resection. Unsorted whole RNA of tumor, nontumor lung or frozen PBMC was sequenced. The sample in question was PBMCs, obtained at follow-up. The receptors shown here come from a male donor with early-stage non-small cell lung cancer.

The chain uses TRBV12-3 or TRBV12-4 and TRBJ1-5, with 7 nucleotides matching TRBD1. With V trimmed by 5 bases and J by 0 bases, 4 bases remained unmatched. The CDR3 covers 15 residues. The CDR3 region is CASSPRGLSNQPQHF. The CDR3 nucleotides read TGTGCCAGCAGTCCTAGGGGGCTTAGCAATCAGCCCCAGCATTTT.

The chain has TRBV18 and TRBJ1-1; 8 nucleotides align to TRBD1. The V segment lost 8 bases and the J segment 4 bases; nucleotides outside the gene matches: 3. The CDR3 has 12 amino acids. CDR1 and CDR2 from the germline V gene are KGHSH and LQKENI. The CDR3 coding sequence is TGTGCCAGCCAAACAGGGGGCACTGAAGCTTTCTTT. This codes for CASQTGGTEAFF.

J is TRBJ1-2 and V is TRBV5-1; 7 bases align to TRBD1. V dropped 1 base and J dropped 4; count of bases not matched to a gene: 7. CDR3 length: 15 amino acids. CDR1 SGHRS and CDR2 YFSETQ come from the germline V gene. The CDR3 DNA is TGCGCCAGCAGCTTGTCGCAGGGGGTTTTCTATGGCTACACCTTC. This encodes CASSLSQGVFYGYTF.

Many counts were recorded for this clonotype. The chain uses TRBV7-9 and TRBJ2-5; TRBD1 might be the D (6 bases). V was pared by 2 bases and J by 5 bases, with 18 bases between. Per germline, CDR1 SEHNR and CDR2 FQNEAQ (reference sequence). The CDR3 extends over 16 amino acids. In DNA, the CDR3 is TGTGCCAGCAGCTTAAGCGGACAGCAGCCGTCGGAGACCCAGTACTTC. Its translation: CASSLSGQQPSETQYF.

V and J are TRBV28 and TRBJ2-3, with D perhaps matching TRBD2 (6 bases). The V and J ends lost 5 bases and 2 bases respectively, with 11 bases between them. The CDR3 length is 14 residues. CDR1 and CDR2 (germline): MDHEN, SYDVKM. The CDR3 nucleotides are TGTGCCAGCAGTCGAGGGAGGTCCACAGATACGCAGTATTTT. It encodes CASSRGRSTDTQYF. Complete variable domain (other parts from reference TRBV28 and TRBJ2-3): DVKVTQSSRYLVKRTGEKVFLECVQDMDHENMFWYRQDPGLGLRLIYFSYDVKMKEKGDIPEGYSVSREKKERFSLILESASTNQTSMYLCASSRGRSTDTQYFGPGTRLTVL.

This clonotype occurred many times. This chain uses TRBV20-1 with TRBJ1-1; no clear D gene. The CDR3 runs 13 residues. CDR1 DFQATT and CDR2 SNEGSKA come from the germline V gene (reference sequence). The CDR3 region is CRVQVWRNTEAFF. DNA of the CDR3: TGCAGGGTTCAGGTTTGGCGGAACACTGAAGCTTTCTTT.

Only a few counts were recorded for this clonotype. The rearrangement joins TRBV7-9 to TRBJ2-7; no definite D call. The germline gives CDR1 SEHNR, CDR2 FQNEAQ (reference sequence). This CDR3 has 13 residues. The V and J ends lost 5 bases and 6 bases respectively, with 14 bases between them. The CDR3 protein is CASSPEVSSEQYF. DNA for the CDR3: TGTGCCAGCAGCCCAGAGGTGTCATCCGAGCAGTACTTC.

CDR3 in DNA: TGTGCCAGCAGTTACGGACAGGGGGCAACAGATACGCAGTATTTT. Its protein is CASSYGQGATDTQYF. The chain combines TRBV6-5 with TRBJ2-3; TRBD1 matches at 11 bases. The CDR3 loop spans 15 amino acids. CDR1 and CDR2 (germline): MNHEY, SVGAGI. The V segment lost 2 bases and the J segment 3 bases; nucleotides outside the gene matches: 1.

The V and J genes are TRBV6-5 and TRBJ1-4; D call uncertain. The length of the CDR3 is 15 residues. The V and J ends lost 1 base and 8 bases respectively, with 14 bases between them. CDR1 is MNHEY and CDR2 is SVGAGI in the germline V gene. CDR3 region: CASSYYFGRGEKLFF. CDR3 nucleotide sequence: TGTGCCAGCAGTTACTATTTCGGGAGAGGGGAAAAACTGTTTTTT.

This clonotype was seen ten or more times. The chain carries TRBV11-3 and TRBJ2-1; unclear D gene. The germline gives CDR1 SGHNT, CDR2 YENEEA. V lost 7 bases to trimming and J lost 5 bases, with 15 bases between them. The CDR3 runs 14 residues. Here the CDR3 reads CASTQMGYDNEQFF. CDR3 nucleotide sequence: TGTGCCAGCACCCAGATGGGGTATGACAATGAGCAGTTCTTC.

About this clonotype itself: This could be a read error, since a much larger clone is one nucleotide away. The CDR3 ends on some other residue instead of the conserved phenylalanine or tryptophan, so this is likely a read error. This sequence joins TRBV20-1 and TRBJ1-1; D gene unclear. V was trimmed by 0 bases and J by 9 bases, leaving 17 bases between them. This CDR3 is 14 amino acids long. CDR1 is DFQATT, CDR2 SNEGSKA, per germline (reference sequence). The CDR3 loop is CSARDALGRQKAFS. The CDR3, as DNA: TGCAGTGCTAGAGATGCGCTCGGTCGGCAAAAAGCTTTCTCT.

This chain links TRBV27 with TRBJ1-1, with 10 bases identical to TRBD1. Germline V gives CDR1 MNHEY, CDR2 SMNVEV (reference sequence). J gave up 11 bases and V 4 bases, and 22 bases lay outside the gene matches. The length of the CDR3 is 18 residues. The CDR3 DNA reads as TGTGCCAGCAGTTCCAAAGGGACAGGGGACACCCGGAGGCTGCTGGCTTTCTTT. As protein: CASSSKGTGDTRRLLAFF.

This clonotype was counted only a few times. The genes are TRBV28 and TRBJ1-4; D possibly corresponds to TRBD1 (6 bases). Trimming removed 3 bases at V and 7 bases at J, with 21 bases between. Germline values: CDR1 MDHEN, CDR2 SYDVKM. The CDR3 consists of 17 residues. This CDR3 is CASSLNRGGRGFEKLFF. The CDR3 DNA sequence: TGTGCCAGCAGTTTGAATAGGGGTGGCAGGGGTTTTGAAAAACTGTTTTTT.

The chain has TRBV9 and TRBJ1-2; D not certain. The CDR3 spans 15 residues. Germline V CDR1 and CDR2: SGDLS, YYNGEE. Trimming cost V 3 bases and J 4 bases, with 16 bases left between them. CDR3: CASSAGGVLAYGYTF. CDR3 bases: TGTGCCAGCAGCGCAGGCGGGGTTCTCGCCTATGGCTACACCTTC.

The chain is built from TRBV5-3 and TRBJ2-1, with unresolved D. TRBV5-3 is annotated as an ORF whose role is uncertain. CDR3 length: 15 residues. V was clipped by 6 bases and J by 3 bases, with 16 bases between them. CDR3 residues: CARILRTRFYNEQFF. The CDR3 DNA sequence: TGTGCCAGAATCCTCCGGACCCGGTTCTACAATGAGCAGTTCTTC.